These 24 T cell receptor beta chains came from one sample sequenced in a study of molecular identifiers for immune sequencing clone quantification. MiXCR, applied by TCRdb to the PCR reads, yields one record per CDR3 protein. The sample includes about 630,000 distinct CDR3 sequences, about 25% of them seen just once. The specimen sequenced was naive CD8+ T cells from blood, with Jurkat cell RNA spiked in. Subset described: FACS-sorted CD8+CD4-CCR7+CD45RA+ naive T cells. The receptors were gathered from a human donor in good health. Some libraries in this study had Jurkat cell RNA spiked in.

This clonotype has a single count. The junction shows a germline mismatch at one end, possibly a read error. CDR3 DNA: TGTGCCAGCAGCGACGGGACACAAGAGCCCCAGTACTTC. It is translated as CASSDGTQEPQYF. The chain joins TRBV9 to TRBJ2-5; D is perhaps TRBD1 (6 bases). Germline V gene lookup returns CDR1 SGDLS and CDR2 YYNGEE. The CDR3 has 13 amino acids.

This clonotype has just a few counts. This chain links TRBV20-1 with TRBJ2-2, with 8 bases fitting TRBD2. Germline V gene sequence: CDR1 DFQATT, CDR2 SNEGSKA (reference sequence). This CDR3 has 16 residues. V gave up 2 bases and J gave up 1 base; unmatched junction bases: 6. The CDR3 nucleotides are TGCAGTGCTAGACCCGGGACTAGTGTGAACACCGGGGAGCTGTTTTTT. Its translation is CSARPGTSVNTGELFF.

Notes on this clonotype: A much bigger clone sits one base away, suggesting this may be a read error. The V gene is TRBV27, the J gene TRBJ1-5, with D maybe TRBD1 (6 bases). Germline V gene lookup returns CDR1 MNHEY and CDR2 SMNVEV (reference sequence). CDR3 size: 13 residues. The CDR3 region is CACSKQGSQPQHF. CDR3 nucleotides: TGTGCCTGCAGTAAACAGGGATCTCAGCCCCAGCATTTT.

The count of this clonotype is one. V gene TRBV24-1 combines with J gene TRBJ2-3; 9 nucleotides align to TRBD2. The CDR3 runs to 19 residues. V lost 4 bases to trimming and J lost 1 base; unmatched junction nucleotides: 14. Germline CDR1 KGHDR, CDR2 SFDVKD. In nucleotides, the CDR3 is TGTGCCACCAGTGACTCCCGACCAGCGGGGGGACGTGGCACAGATACGCAGTATTTT. It codes for CATSDSRPAGGRGTDTQYF.

This clonotype has just a few counts. This chain connects TRBV27 to TRBJ2-3; D gene unclear. Germline V lookup: CDR1 MNHEY, CDR2 SMNVEV (reference sequence). V lost 6 bases and J 6 bases, leaving 22 bases between the germline ends. The CDR3 is 16 amino acids. This CDR3 is CASSPLGPIAPDTQYF. The CDR3 DNA is TGTGCCAGCAGCCCGCTTGGTCCTATTGCCCCCGATACGCAGTATTTT.

This clonotype was picked up many times. This rearrangement joins TRBV20-1 to TRBJ2-7, with TRBD1 matching 9 bases. The CDR3 covers 15 residues. V shed 0 bases, J shed 3 bases, and the junction held 6 bases outside the gene matches. CDR1 and CDR2 from the germline V gene are DFQATT and SNEGSKA (reference sequence). CDR3 sequence: CSARDLRQGVYEQYF. Written as DNA, the CDR3 is TGCAGTGCTAGAGATCTGAGACAGGGGGTCTACGAGCAGTACTTC.

This chain uses TRBV30 with TRBJ1-1; the D is unclear. Trimming shortened V by 5 bases and J by 7 bases, and 14 bases separated the two germline ends. CDR3 length: 12 residues. Germline values: CDR1 GTSNPN, CDR2 SVGIG (reference sequence). As DNA, the CDR3 is TGTGCCTGGGACGCCCCGGGCAGTGAAGCTTTCTTT. This encodes CAWDAPGSEAFF.

On this clonotype itself: A much larger clone lies one base from this, so it may be a read error. The chain is built from TRBV18 and TRBJ2-7; the D gene could be TRBD1 or TRBD2 (5 bases each). Germline CDR1 and CDR2: KGHSH and LQKENI. This CDR3 contains 15 residues. CDR3 in DNA: TGTGCCAGCTCACCACGTAAGGGGTCCGACTACGAGAAGTACTTC. Protein product: CASSPRKGSDYEKYF.

This clonotype was detected many times. The gene calls are TRBV5-4 and TRBJ1-1, with TRBD1 identical over 7 bases. The V and J ends lost 4 bases and 3 bases, in that order; junction bases with no gene match: 9. Germline V gene lookup returns CDR1 SGHNT and CDR2 YYREEE (reference sequence). This CDR3 comprises 15 residues. CDR3 loop: CASSARQGLDTEAFF. The CDR3 DNA reads as TGTGCCAGCAGCGCTCGACAGGGATTGGACACTGAAGCTTTCTTT.

This clonotype has ten or more counts. The J gene is TRBJ1-2, the V gene TRBV5-5; TRBD1 matches 8 bases. The CDR3 is 19 amino acids. With 4 bases clipped from V and 5 bases from J, the junction kept 22 bases outside the gene matches. Per germline, CDR1 SGHKS and CDR2 YYEKEE (reference sequence). The CDR3 here is CASSEPTGGVTPADYGYTF. The DNA of the CDR3 is TGTGCCAGCAGCGAACCAACAGGGGGGGTCACTCCGGCGGATTATGGCTACACCTTC. Full variable domain (rest looked up from reference TRBV5-5 and TRBJ1-2): DAGVTQSPTHLIKTRGQQVTLRCSPISGHKSVSWYQQVLGQGPQFIFQYYEKEERGRGNFPDRFSARQFPNYSSELNVNALLLGDSALYLCASSEPTGGVTPADYGYTFGSGTRLTVV.

Worth noting for this clonotype: One end of the junction fails to match germline, which may point to a read error. V is TRBV29-1 and J is TRBJ2-6; perhaps D is TRBD1 or TRBD2 (7 bases each). This CDR3 comprises 16 residues. From germline, CDR1 is SQVTM and CDR2 ANQGSEA. CDR3 loop: CSVEDTGVGGAHVLTF. In DNA, the CDR3 is TGCAGCGTGGAAGATACAGGGGTGGGGGGGGCCCACGTCCTGACTTTC.

The table lists this clonotype with many counts. The chain is built from TRBV7-2 and TRBJ1-1; D not resolved. V was cut by 6 bases and J by 5 bases, with 13 bases left in between. The CDR3 extends over 13 amino acids. CDR1 is SGHTA and CDR2 is FQGNSA in the germline V gene. CDR3 in DNA: TGTGCCAGCAGAAGGGAGGAAGGGACTGAAGCTTTCTTT. Its translation is CASRREEGTEAFF.

The chain combines TRBV12-3 or TRBV12-4 with TRBJ2-7, with TRBD1 matching over 10 bases. This CDR3 is built from 15 residues. Trimming removed 6 bases from V and 4 bases from J; junction bases left unmatched: 9. The CDR3 nucleotides read TGTGCCAGCAGCTCCCCGGGACAGGGGATGTACGAGCAGTACTTC. Translating gives CASSSPGQGMYEQYF.

Written as DNA, the CDR3 is TGCAGTGCTAGAGATCGGCCTAGCGGGAGAGGCGAGCAGTTCTTC. The encoded protein is CSARDRPSGRGEQFF. The rearrangement uses TRBV20-1 and TRBJ2-1; TRBD2 matches 10 bases. Per the germline V gene, CDR1 is DFQATT and CDR2 is SNEGSKA (reference sequence). The CDR3 runs 15 residues. J lost 10 bases, V lost 0 bases, and 9 bases had no gene match.

This clonotype was picked up a small number of times. V usage is TRBV19 and J usage is TRBJ2-2; D gene ambiguous. Germline values: CDR1 LNHDA, CDR2 SQIVND (reference sequence). The CDR3 length is 13 residues. Trimming stripped 4 bases from V and 5 bases from J, with 8 bases between. For the CDR3, the DNA is TGTGCCAGTAGTAGTTGGGGAACCGGGGAGCTGTTTTTT. This codes for CASSSWGTGELFF.

In this sample, this clonotype turned up a few times. Here the CDR3 DNA reads TGCAGTGCTAGAGTGTCGTGGCGGGAGGACTCCTACGAGCAGTACTTC. Translating it yields CSARVSWREDSYEQYF. This sequence joins TRBV20-1 and TRBJ2-7, with 8 bases fitting TRBD2. With V trimmed by 1 base and J by 0 bases, 8 bases remained unmatched. Germline V lookup: CDR1 DFQATT, CDR2 SNEGSKA (reference sequence). The CDR3 has 16 amino acids.

Only a few counts were recorded for this clonotype. This sequence joins TRBV4-3 and TRBJ2-1; D assignment may be TRBD1 or TRBD2 (6 bases each). The V gene's germline CDR1 is LGHNA and CDR2 YSLEER. The ends were cut back, 0 bases at V and 4 bases at J, with 19 bases in the middle. This CDR3 region has 18 residues. In DNA, the CDR3 is TGCGCCAGCAGCCAAGATTGGGGGGCCGACTCAGAATACAATGAGCAGTTCTTC. Protein product: CASSQDWGADSEYNEQFF.

This clonotype occurred a few times. This may be a read error: a much more frequent sequence differs by one nucleotide. The chain couples TRBV4-3 to TRBJ1-2; tentative D call: TRBD1 (5 bases). The CDR3 is 15 residues long. From germline, CDR1 is LGHNA and CDR2 YSLEER. For the CDR3, the DNA is TGCGCCAGCAGCCAAACAGGTTTCATAAACTATGGCTACCCCTTC. Protein product: CASSQTGFINYGYPF.

In the case of this clonotype: This could be a read error, since a much larger clone is one nucleotide away. The conserved final phenylalanine or tryptophan is absent from the CDR3, which likely points to a read error. The chain employs TRBV20-1 and TRBJ2-2; tentative D call: TRBD2 (5 bases). CDR3 length: 17 residues. Germline V gives CDR1 DFQATT, CDR2 SNEGSKA (reference sequence). V was shortened by 5 bases and J by 2 bases, with 21 bases between the two germline ends. The CDR3 protein is CSALGEEPDFNTGELFL. CDR3 bases: TGCAGTGCTCTGGGCGAGGAACCGGACTTCAACACCGGGGAGCTGTTTCTT.

This clonotype was observed a few times. The chain recombines TRBV27 with TRBJ1-6; D is perhaps TRBD1 (6 bases). Germline V gene data show CDR1 as MNHEY and CDR2 as SMNVEV (reference sequence). The CDR3 contains 17 residues. The V end was cut by 3 bases, the J end by 2 bases, with 14 bases between. This CDR3 reads CASSFSAGAPYNSPLHF. In DNA, the CDR3 is TGTGCCAGCAGTTTCAGCGCGGGGGCCCCCTATAATTCACCCCTCCACTTT.

Remarks on this clonotype: The conserved final phenylalanine or tryptophan is absent from the CDR3, which likely points to a read error. The CDR3 DNA reads TGTGCCAGTAGTAAGCTAGCAAGCTCCTACAATGAGCAGTTCCTC. Its translation is CASSKLASSYNEQFL. The gene calls are TRBV19 and TRBJ2-1; maybe TRBD2 (5 bases). CDR1 is LNHDA, CDR2 SQIVND, per germline (reference sequence). The CDR3 runs 15 residues. Between the trimmed V and J ends, which lost 4 bases and 0 bases, there was a span of 10 bases.

The sample holds a few counts of this clonotype. The chain employs TRBV28 and TRBJ2-2; 12 positions agree with TRBD2. J was trimmed by 4 bases and V by 4 bases; bases with no gene match: 19. The V gene's germline CDR1 is MDHEN and CDR2 SYDVKM. The length of the CDR3 is 21 residues. The DNA of the CDR3 is TGTGCCAGCAGTTCTCCTCCGGGCTTCGAGGGACTAGCGGGCCGCACCGGGGAGCTGTTTTTT. Translation gives CASSSPPGFEGLAGRTGELFF.

This chain links TRBV30 with TRBJ1-5; no reliable D call. Trimming took 2 bases from V and 2 from J, leaving 7 bases between them. The CDR3 runs 13 residues. Per germline, CDR1 GTSNPN and CDR2 SVGIG (reference sequence). CDR3 loop: CAWSSGRNQPQHF. In nucleotides, the CDR3 is TGTGCCTGGAGTTCAGGTCGCAATCAGCCCCAGCATTTT. The full variable domain, completed using reference TRBV30 and TRBJ1-5, is SQTIHQWPATLVQPVGSPLSLECTVEGTSNPNLYWYRQAAGRGLQLLFYSVGIGQISSEVPQNLSASRPQDRQFILSSKKLLLSDSGFYLCAWSSGRNQPQHFGDGTRLSIL.

The chain has TRBV29-1 and TRBJ1-1, with D hard to call. V was trimmed by 1 base and J by 12 bases, leaving 15 bases between them. The CDR3 loop spans 12 amino acids. Germline values: CDR1 SQVTM, CDR2 ANQGSEA. The CDR3 loop is CSVEGGSLDSFF. The CDR3 DNA reads TGCAGCGTTGAAGGAGGGAGTTTAGATTCTTTCTTT.